The rows below give T cell receptor beta chains drawn from one sample of a study of T cells after yellow fever vaccination. TCRdb itself ran the 5' RACE reads through MiXCR, one entry per CDR3 protein. The sample shows hundreds of thousands of distinct CDR3 sequences, roughly 3.5% of them seen only once. The specimen comprised PBMCs, sampled on the day of the yellow fever booster vaccination. The source of these receptors is a man between 18 and 29 years old who received the YFV17D yellow fever vaccine. Each CDR3 is given with its conserved first and last residue. D genes are given only for firm matches. Size is stated for part of the rows, as once, few or many counts, or as a class when the clone is expanded.

v_gene	d_gene	abundance	j_gene	CDR3aa	CDR3nt
TRBV7-9	.	many	TRBJ2-1	CASSIPRGSYNEQFF	TGTGCCAGCAGCATCCCTAGGGGGTCCTACAATGAGCAGTTCTTC
TRBV7-6	TRBD1	many	TRBJ2-3	CASSLEGASTDTQYF	TGTGCCAGCAGCTTAGAGGGGGCAAGCACAGATACGCAGTATTTT
TRBV7-2	.	many	TRBJ2-1	CASSQGRYNEQFF	TGTGCCAGCAGCCAAGGGCGGTACAATGAGCAGTTCTTC
TRBV7-2	.	few	TRBJ2-3	CASSLEAGVTDTQYF	TGTGCCAGCAGCTTAGAGGCCGGGGTCACAGATACGCAGTATTTT
TRBV10-3	TRBD1	.	TRBJ2-1	CAARQGATYNEQFF	TGTGCCGCAAGACAGGGGGCAACCTACAATGAGCAGTTCTTC
TRBV3-1	.	.	TRBJ1-5	CASSQEGGRGDQPQHF	TGTGCCAGCAGCCAAGAGGGGGGCAGGGGAGATCAGCCCCAGCATTTT
TRBV18	TRBD1	few	TRBJ1-6	CASSPIPGQTSPLHF	TGTGCCAGCTCACCGATTCCGGGACAGACGTCACCCCTCCACTTT
TRBV7-9	.	many	TRBJ1-6	CASSFQGGNSPLHF	TGTGCCAGCAGCTTCCAGGGAGGGAATTCACCCCTCCACTTT
TRBV9	TRBD2	many	TRBJ2-3	CASSAIAGVKTDTQYF	TGTGCCAGCAGCGCCATAGCGGGGGTTAAGACAGATACGCAGTATTTT
TRBV3-1	.	.	TRBJ2-1	CASSQIHNEQFF	TGTGCCAGCAGCCAAATTCACAATGAGCAGTTCTTC
TRBV5-1	.	many	TRBJ2-7	CASSSQTGRGLGLSSEQYF	TGCGCCAGCAGCTCCCAAACCGGACGGGGTTTAGGGTTGTCGAGCGAGCAGTACTTC
TRBV5-1	.	.	TRBJ2-1	CASSRFGAPNEQFF	TGCGCCAGCAGCCGTTTTGGGGCCCCCAATGAGCAGTTCTTC
TRBV4-2	.	many	TRBJ2-3	CASSQTGGTGTDTQYF	TGTGCCAGCAGCCAGACCGGGGGAACGGGCACAGATACGCAGTATTTT
TRBV18	.	.	TRBJ1-2	CASSPRTADLNYGYTF	TGTGCCAGCTCGCCTAGGACAGCCGACCTTAACTATGGCTACACCTTC
TRBV4-1	.	few	TRBJ1-2	CASSQVTRINYGYTF	TGCGCCAGCAGCCAAGTAACCAGAATTAACTATGGCTACACCTTC
TRBV4-1	TRBD2	many	TRBJ2-3	CASSPLAGGLTDTQYF	TGCGCCAGCAGCCCGCTAGCGGGGGGACTCACAGATACGCAGTATTTT
TRBV6-5	.	.	TRBJ1-2	CASSPAGAQSYGYTF	TGTGCCAGCAGCCCCGCGGGAGCTCAGTCCTATGGCTACACCTTC
TRBV5-4	TRBD1	few	TRBJ1-2	CASSFPGGGYGYTF	TGTGCCAGCAGCTTCCCAGGGGGCGGCTATGGCTACACCTTC
TRBV27	TRBD1	few	TRBJ1-5	CASRSGTGYSNQPQHF	TGTGCCAGCCGGTCCGGGACAGGGTATAGCAATCAGCCCCAGCATTTT
TRBV30	.	few	TRBJ1-1	CAWIQGRAFF	TGTGCCTGGATACAGGGTCGAGCTTTCTTT
TRBV7-2	.	many	TRBJ2-3	CASSPVGGDTQYF	TGTGCCAGCAGCCCCGTTGGGGGAGATACGCAGTATTTT
TRBV5-1	TRBD1	many	TRBJ1-2	CASSLESGQGAYGYTF	TGCGCCAGCAGCTTGGAGTCGGGACAGGGGGCTTATGGCTACACCTTC
TRBV11-2	.	.	TRBJ2-2	CASSVPRGAHTGELFF	TGTGCCAGCAGCGTACCCAGGGGTGCGCACACCGGGGAGCTGTTTTTT
TRBV18	TRBD1	few	TRBJ2-3	CASSPIPGTGTTDTQYF	TGTGCCAGCTCACCTATACCGGGGACAGGGACTACAGATACGCAGTATTTT
TRBV12-2	.	.	TRBJ2-3	CASRLEGGGGTDTQYF	TGTGCAAGTCGCCTCGAGGGGGGGGGCGGCACAGATACGCAGTATTTT
TRBV7-2	.	few	TRBJ1-1	CASSFDGANTEAFF	TGTGCCAGCAGCTTCGATGGGGCGAACACTGAAGCTTTCTTT
TRBV4-3	TRBD2	.	TRBJ2-1	CASSQWTSADEQFF	TGCGCCAGCAGCCAATGGACTAGCGCGGATGAGCAGTTCTTC
TRBV6-5	TRBD1	many	TRBJ2-1	CASSYTDRVRDGEQFF	TGTGCCAGCAGTTACACAGACAGGGTGCGAGACGGTGAGCAGTTCTTC
TRBV7-2	TRBD2	many	TRBJ2-3	CASSLGVAGARTDTQYF	TGTGCCAGCAGCTTAGGGGTAGCGGGGGCCCGCACAGATACGCAGTATTTT
TRBV20-1	.	many	TRBJ1-5	CSARRRGFSNQPQHF	TGCAGTGCTAGACGAAGGGGCTTTAGCAATCAGCCCCAGCATTTT
TRBV6-6	TRBD1	.	TRBJ1-2	CASSPGTGIITNYGYTF	TGTGCCAGCAGTCCAGGGACAGGGATAATTACTAACTATGGCTACACCTTC
TRBV12-3/TRBV12-4	.	few	TRBJ2-1	CASPAGQGNEQFF	TGTGCCAGCCCTGCCGGGCAGGGGAATGAGCAGTTCTTC
TRBV6-4	.	few	TRBJ2-3	CASSATDSTDTQYF	TGTGCCAGCAGTGCTACAGATAGCACAGATACGCAGTATTTT
TRBV12-3/TRBV12-4	.	few	TRBJ1-3	CASSQEDHTIYF	TGTGCCAGCAGTCAAGAGGACCACACCATATATTTT
TRBV7-6	TRBD2	.	TRBJ2-3	CASSPSPTGLALPDTQYF	TGTGCCAGCAGCCCCTCTCCTACGGGACTAGCCTTGCCAGATACGCAGTATTTT
TRBV6-5	.	.	TRBJ1-4	CASSYRGGEKLFF	TGTGCCAGCAGTTATCGGGGGGGCGAAAAACTGTTTTTT
TRBV7-6	.	.	TRBJ2-3	CASSLRPFTDTQYF	TGTGCCAGCAGCTTAAGGCCCTTTACAGATACGCAGTATTTT
TRBV6-5	.	many	TRBJ1-2	CASSFGGPYGYTF	TGTGCCAGCAGTTTTGGTGGCCCCTATGGCTACACCTTC
TRBV14	.	many	TRBJ2-1	CASSLDYNEQLF	TGTGCCAGCAGCCTTGACTACAATGAGCAGTTATTC
TRBV10-3	.	few	TRBJ1-3	CASLRQDRNTIYF	TGTGCCTCCCTCCGACAGGACAGAAACACCATATATTTT
TRBV12-3/TRBV12-4	TRBD1	few	TRBJ2-1	CASSDSGTGRNEQFF	TGTGCCAGCAGTGACTCCGGGACAGGGAGGAATGAGCAGTTCTTC
TRBV3-1	.	many	TRBJ1-2	CASSLQGGGSFGYTF	TGTGCCAGCAGCCTACAGGGTGGTGGTTCTTTTGGCTACACCTTC
TRBV7-2	.	few	TRBJ2-3	CASSFFQGKGADTQYF	TGTGCCAGCAGCTTTTTCCAGGGGAAGGGGGCAGATACGCAGTATTTT
TRBV5-6	.	.	TRBJ1-1	CASTPRTTGNTEAFF	TGTGCCAGCACCCCCCGTACGACAGGGAACACTGAAGCTTTCTTT
TRBV11-2	.	many	TRBJ2-3	CASSPWTSRTDTQYF	TGTGCCAGCAGTCCCTGGACGTCCCGCACAGATACGCAGTATTTT
TRBV6-5	.	many	TRBJ1-1	CASRNRVPTEAFF	TGTGCCAGCAGGAACAGGGTTCCCACTGAAGCTTTCTTT
TRBV15	.	many	TRBJ2-1	CATSQTVTLLGQFF	TGTGCCACCAGCCAGACAGTGACGTTACTGGGGCAGTTCTTC
TRBV5-1	TRBD1	.	TRBJ2-5	CASSLGTGIETQYF	TGCGCCAGCAGCTTGGGGACAGGAATAGAGACCCAGTACTTC
TRBV6-6	TRBD1	few	TRBJ2-7	CASSYRGLSYEQYF	TGTGCCAGCAGTTACAGGGGGCTTTCCTACGAGCAGTACTTC
TRBV27	.	many	TRBJ2-7	CASSLSIVGTYEQYF	TGTGCCAGCAGTTTGTCAATTGTTGGTACCTACGAGCAGTACTTC
TRBV4-3	.	.	TRBJ1-4	CASSRKGGAVNEKLFF	TGCGCCAGCAGCCGGAAGGGGGGCGCGGTTAATGAAAAACTGTTTTTT
TRBV3-1	.	few	TRBJ2-3	CASTVRGADTQYF	TGTGCCAGCACCGTGAGGGGCGCAGATACGCAGTATTTT
TRBV14	.	few	TRBJ2-3	CASSQALRDTQYF	TGTGCCAGCAGCCAAGCTCTTAGAGATACGCAGTATTTT
TRBV7-2	.	many	TRBJ1-6	CASSFQGNSPLHF	TGTGCCAGCAGCTTCCAGGGGAATTCACCCCTCCACTTT